A selection of T cell receptor beta chains follows, all from one sample in a study of beta chain features in type 1 diabetes. Sequenced by immunoSEQ multiplex PCR; TCRdb stores in-frame clones only, minus some. The sample lists 900,000 or so clones, 15% to 20% occurring once. What was sequenced was naive CD4+ T cells from blood. Receptors were obtained from a woman between 18 and 29 years old in good health. Both conserved end residues are part of each CDR3. Fields, in order: J gene, V gene, D gene, CDR3 protein. A D gene is named only where the DNA matches it firmly.

J: TRBJ1-2
V: TRBV27
D: TRBD1
CDR3: CASSSVRGQGSGYTF

J: TRBJ2-6
V: TRBV7-3
D: -
CDR3: CASSLIVSPTSGANVLTF

J: TRBJ1-1
V: TRBV6-6
D: TRBD1
CDR3: CASSYPTGAVSEAFF

J: TRBJ2-2
V: TRBV27
D: -
CDR3: CASTPGRANTGELFF

J: TRBJ2-6
V: TRBV7-9
D: -
CDR3: CASSRTENVLTF

J: TRBJ2-4
V: TRBV28
D: TRBD1
CDR3: CASSFKVGTGVAKNIQYF

J: TRBJ1-1
V: TRBV5-1
D: -
CDR3: CASSPTRLGGNTEAFF

J: TRBJ2-7
V: TRBV7-7
D: TRBD1
CDR3: CASSLDRGVKQYF

J: TRBJ2-1
V: TRBV6-5
D: -
CDR3: CASFNRRYNEQFF

J: TRBJ2-5
V: TRBV5-1
D: TRBD2
CDR3: CASSLGVPGGRETQYF

J: TRBJ2-5
V: TRBV5-1
D: -
CDR3: CASSLSAQETQYF

J: TRBJ1-4
V: TRBV7-2
D: -
CDR3: CASSLPGASLHEKLFF

J: TRBJ2-1
V: TRBV7-3
D: -
CDR3: CASSPVGTGYNEQFF

J: TRBJ1-2
V: TRBV27
D: -
CDR3: CASSPRGLYGYTF

J: TRBJ2-3
V: TRBV7-9
D: TRBD2
CDR3: CASGDPGLAGGGTDTQYF

J: TRBJ2-7
V: TRBV28
D: -
CDR3: CASNPGLTYEQYF

J: TRBJ2-3
V: TRBV5-4
D: -
CDR3: CASSRGGYSTDTQYF

J: TRBJ1-5
V: TRBV2
D: TRBD1
CDR3: CASSFFYRGRGQPQHF

J: TRBJ1-2
V: TRBV7-9
D: -
CDR3: CASSLDLRGYTF

J: TRBJ2-7
V: TRBV18
D: -
CDR3: CASSPSPQGSYEQYF

J: TRBJ2-3
V: TRBV4-3
D: -
CDR3: CASSQDGGKPHTDTQYF

J: TRBJ2-1
V: TRBV28
D: -
CDR3: CASSTTGISFNEQFF

J: TRBJ2-5
V: TRBV5-1
D: -
CDR3: CASSLVGIQETQYF

J: TRBJ2-7
V: TRBV5-1
D: TRBD2
CDR3: CASSPGAGGPSYEQYF

J: TRBJ2-6
V: TRBV10-3
D: TRBD2
CDR3: CAISESRGRLSGANVLTF

J: TRBJ2-1
V: TRBV28
D: -
CDR3: CATLGSYNEQFF

J: TRBJ2-1
V: TRBV5-1
D: TRBD1
CDR3: CASSILQGAGYNEQFF

J: TRBJ2-1
V: TRBV9
D: TRBD2
CDR3: CASSVTGGPYNEQFF

J: TRBJ1-5
V: TRBV2
D: TRBD1
CDR3: CASSTHTGTGGVGQPQHF

J: TRBJ1-1
V: TRBV4-1
D: TRBD1
CDR3: CASSQGGTVPTEAFF

J: TRBJ2-1
V: TRBV7-3
D: -
CDR3: CASSPRGSYNEQFF

J: TRBJ2-3
V: TRBV28
D: -
CDR3: CASSWAGLTDTQYF

J: TRBJ2-7
V: TRBV28
D: -
CDR3: CASSFRGNYEQYF

J: TRBJ2-1
V: TRBV15
D: -
CDR3: CATSRDLLPSYNEQFF

J: TRBJ2-1
V: TRBV18
D: -
CDR3: CASSIGTGSYNEQFF

J: TRBJ2-7
V: TRBV13
D: TRBD2
CDR3: CASSLTASGSYEQYF

J: TRBJ2-3
V: TRBV19
D: -
CDR3: CASSPGHTQYF

J: TRBJ2-7
V: TRBV27
D: TRBD2
CDR3: CASSQSLAGVLEQYF

J: TRBJ2-1
V: TRBV2
D: -
CDR3: CASTPVGAWNEQFF

J: TRBJ2-5
V: TRBV2
D: -
CDR3: CASRPGTFVQYF

J: TRBJ2-1
V: TRBV13
D: TRBD2
CDR3: CASRTSGYNEQFF

J: TRBJ2-1
V: TRBV6-1
D: -
CDR3: CASSDLGGTENEQFF

J: TRBJ1-5
V: TRBV19
D: -
CDR3: CASSRGMSNQPQHF

J: TRBJ2-7
V: TRBV7-8
D: -
CDR3: CASSLDRTYEQYF

J: TRBJ2-5
V: TRBV6-1
D: -
CDR3: CASNLRWVETQYF

J: TRBJ2-3
V: TRBV11-2
D: -
CDR3: CASSLWRVTDTQYF

J: TRBJ2-7
V: TRBV28
D: TRBD1
CDR3: CASSLPTGAGSYEQYF

J: TRBJ2-3
V: TRBV6-5
D: TRBD2
CDR3: CASALSGRADTQYF

J: TRBJ2-7
V: TRBV7-2
D: -
CDR3: CASSLGQLRVYAEQYF

J: TRBJ1-4
V: TRBV25-1
D: -
CDR3: CASSGFQGLPNEKLFF